This T cell receptor beta chain is from a study of T-cell reconstitution after alpha-beta-depleted transplantation in children. Unique molecular identifiers were incorporated when the TCRbeta library was constructed. TCRdb analysed the PCR reads with MiXCR anew, one entry per CDR3 protein. Among tens of thousands of distinct CDR3 sequences listed, roughly 6% were seen once. A few counts support this clonotype. Antigen specificity is unknown. Study-wide results and caveats: Hyperexpanded clones declined; after one year, newly produced T cells mostly supplied diversity. Alpha-beta T cells about two months after transplant reportedly derived from several hundred expanded graft clones.

The CDR3 has 15 residues. Germline trimming cut 6 bases from V and 5 bases from J; bases unmatched to any gene: 7. The germline V gene has CDR1 MNHEY and CDR2 SVGEGT. Sequences were derived from PBMCs, mostly from graft donor cells, sampled 180 days after TCRalphabeta/CD19-depleted stem cell transplant. This TCR was sampled from a male patient aged 10 to 17 who had a stem cell transplant for acute myeloid leukemia, so the T cells may come from the graft donor. This sequence joins TRBV6-2 or TRBV6-3 and TRBJ2-6; 7 bases match TRBD2. CDR3 sequence (DNA): TGTGCCAGCAGGGGTGCGGGGGTGAGGGCCAACGTCCTGACTTTC. Protein: CASRGAGVRANVLTF.